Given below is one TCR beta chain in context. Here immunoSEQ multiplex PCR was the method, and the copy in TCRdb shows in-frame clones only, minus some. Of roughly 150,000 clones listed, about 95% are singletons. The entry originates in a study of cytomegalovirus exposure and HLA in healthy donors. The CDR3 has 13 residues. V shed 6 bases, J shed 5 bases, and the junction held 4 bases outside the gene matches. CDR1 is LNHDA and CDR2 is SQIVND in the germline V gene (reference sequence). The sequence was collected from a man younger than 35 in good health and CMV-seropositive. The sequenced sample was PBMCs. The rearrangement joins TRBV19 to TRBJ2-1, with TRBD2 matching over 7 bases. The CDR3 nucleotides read TGTGCCAGTAGACTAGCGCGCCACAATGAGCAGTTCTTC. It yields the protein CASRLARHNEQFF.